These 21 T cell receptor beta chains originate from one sample sequenced in a study of T-cell memory formation after mild COVID-19. TCRdb processed the 5' RACE reads anew with MiXCR; each CDR3 protein has one entry. Of about 400,000 distinct CDR3 sequences listed, approximately 16% are singletons. The sequencing input was PBMCs or a T cell subset sorted from them (not recorded which). Every receptor here comes from a man in his late teens or twenties who had mild COVID-19 (a few samples of this study predate the infection). Cell type and time point are not known.

The J gene is TRBJ1-2, the V gene TRBV4-3; the match to TRBD1 covers 8 bases. With 3 bases clipped from V and 4 bases from J, the junction kept 7 bases outside the gene matches. CDR3 length: 15 amino acids. The V gene's germline CDR1 is LGHNA and CDR2 YSLEER. The CDR3 is CASSHLSGGGYGYTF. In DNA form, the CDR3 reads TGCGCCAGCAGCCATCTATCAGGGGGCGGCTATGGCTACACCTTC.

The sample holds a few counts of this clonotype. The V gene is TRBV5-5, the J gene TRBJ2-1; the D is unclear. The V end lost 0 bases, the J end lost 0 bases, and 13 bases lay between the germline ends. In germline, CDR1 is SGHKS, CDR2 YYEKEE (reference sequence). The CDR3 sequence is 17 residues long. CDR3 region: CASSLEKGRSSYNEQFF. The CDR3 region has the DNA TGTGCCAGCAGCTTGGAAAAGGGTCGGAGCTCCTACAATGAGCAGTTCTTC. Looking up the rest from reference TRBV5-5 and TRBJ2-1 gives the full variable domain: DAGVTQSPTHLIKTRGQQVTLRCSPISGHKSVSWYQQVLGQGPQFIFQYYEKEERGRGNFPDRFSARQFPNYSSELNVNALLLGDSALYLCASSLEKGRSSYNEQFFGPGTRLTVL.

This clonotype was picked up a small number of times. The chain uses TRBV4-1 and TRBJ1-5; D remains ambiguous. This CDR3 contains 13 residues. Germline CDR1 MGHRA, CDR2 YSYEKL. V gave up 3 bases and J gave up 4 bases, with 7 bases separating them. The CDR3 DNA follows: TGCGCCAGCAGCCAGGGCCGGAATCAGCCCCAGCATTTT. Protein sequence: CASSQGRNQPQHF.

This clonotype was detected only a few times. The chain has TRBV24-1 and TRBJ2-2; D gene ambiguous. The CDR3 has 14 amino acids. V was shortened by 4 bases and J by 6 bases, with 11 bases between the two germline ends. In germline, CDR1 is KGHDR, CDR2 SFDVKD. CDR3 sequence (DNA): TGTGCCACCAGTGACTTGCCGGCCCCCGGGGAGCTGTTTTTT. Translated, it gives CATSDLPAPGELFF.

This clonotype was detected a few times. The chain links TRBV10-3 to TRBJ2-2; D might be TRBD1 or TRBD2, each matching 5 bases. The V and J ends lost 6 bases and 8 bases respectively, with 16 bases between them. The CDR3 has 14 residues. CDR1 and CDR2 (germline): ENHRY, SYGVKD. The CDR3 loop is CAISSGTSFGELFF. DNA of the CDR3: TGTGCCATCAGCTCCGGGACCTCCTTTGGGGAGCTGTTTTTT.

This clonotype has just a few counts. CDR3 protein: CASSWGFIKQGAADTQYF. In DNA form, the CDR3 reads TGCGCCAGCAGCTGGGGGTTTATAAAACAGGGGGCCGCAGATACGCAGTATTTT. This rearrangement joins TRBV5-1 to TRBJ2-3; the match to TRBD1 covers 9 bases. This CDR3 comprises 18 residues. Germline V gene lookup returns CDR1 SGHRS and CDR2 YFSETQ. Losses at the gene ends were 3 bases for V and 4 bases for J; bases not matched to a gene: 15.

The chain joins TRBV7-2 to TRBJ1-1; no reliable D call. CDR3 size: 14 residues. From germline, CDR1 is SGHTA and CDR2 FQGNSA. V gave up 2 bases and J gave up 6 bases, with 13 bases separating them. The CDR3 sequence is CASSLLGLNAEAFF. CDR3 nucleotides: TGTGCCAGCAGCTTATTAGGGCTTAATGCTGAAGCTTTCTTT.

The chain employs TRBV5-1 and TRBJ2-1; 7 bases agree with TRBD2. There are 15 residues in the CDR3. Germline CDR1 is SGHRS and CDR2 is YFSETQ. Losses at the gene ends were 1 base for V and 3 bases for J; bases not matched to a gene: 4. CDR3 in DNA: TGCGCCAGCAGCTTGCTGACGGGGGGCTACAATGAGCAGTTCTTC. It codes for CASSLLTGGYNEQFF. Combining the CDR3 with reference TRBV5-1 and TRBJ2-1 gives the whole variable domain KAGVTQTPRYLIKTRGQQVTLSCSPISGHRSVSWYQQTPGQGLQFLFEYFSETQRNKGNFPGRFSGRQFSNSRSEMNVSTLELGDSALYLCASSLLTGGYNEQFFGPGTRLTVL.

The chain has TRBV10-3 and TRBJ1-2; 7 nucleotides align to TRBD1. This CDR3 has 12 amino acids. Germline V gene data show CDR1 as ENHRY and CDR2 as SYGVKD. The V gene end was trimmed by 7 bases and the J gene end by 3 bases; junction bases not matched to a gene: 2. The CDR3: CAITGTDYGYTF. Here the CDR3 DNA reads TGTGCCATCACCGGGACAGACTATGGCTACACCTTC.

V usage is TRBV10-2 and J usage is TRBJ1-5, with D uncertain. Trimming removed 7 bases at V and 1 base at J, with 17 bases between. Germline CDR1 WSHSY, CDR2 SAAADI. The CDR3 is 16 amino acids. The CDR3, as DNA: TGCGCCAGCACCCCGGGCCATGGTTTAAGCAATCAGCCCCAGCATTTT. The encoded protein is CASTPGHGLSNQPQHF.

The chain is built from TRBV5-1 and TRBJ2-7; a weak D match, TRBD2 (6 bases). CDR1 SGHRS and CDR2 YFSETQ come from the germline V gene. The CDR3 consists of 15 residues. The V and J ends lost 0 bases and 3 bases respectively, with 13 bases between them. The CDR3 coding sequence is TGCGCCAGCAGCTTGGGGACGGAGGGAATCTACGAGCAGTACTTC. Translation: CASSLGTEGIYEQYF.

The chain is built from TRBV28 and TRBJ2-1; 7 bases agree with TRBD1. Per germline, CDR1 MDHEN and CDR2 SYDVKM. The CDR3 is made up of 12 amino acids. V trimming: 7 bases; J trimming: 8 bases; junction bases outside the gene matches: 5. The CDR3 DNA reads TGTGCCAGCACTGAGGGGGCCCATGAGCAGTTCTTC. Amino acids: CASTEGAHEQFF.

This chain uses TRBV5-6 with TRBJ2-7; D may be TRBD2 (5 bases). This CDR3 spans 15 amino acids. V was shortened by 4 bases and J by 4 bases, with 18 bases between the two germline ends. The germline V gene encodes CDR1 SGHDT and CDR2 YYEEEE. The CDR3 is CASSVRGVWTYEQYF. The CDR3 DNA is TGTGCCAGCAGCGTCCGTGGGGTTTGGACTTACGAGCAGTACTTC.

This clonotype was detected only a few times. This chain links TRBV5-1 with TRBJ1-1; TRBD1 matches 9 bases. J was trimmed by 5 bases and V by 0 bases; bases with no gene match: 5. This CDR3 spans 15 amino acids. Germline CDR1 SGHRS, CDR2 YFSETQ. This CDR3 reads CASSLGWTGVTEAFF. CDR3 coding DNA: TGCGCCAGCAGCTTGGGATGGACAGGGGTGACTGAAGCTTTCTTT.

The J gene is TRBJ1-2, the V gene TRBV4-1; weak D call: TRBD1 (5 bases). Trimming took off 1 base at V and 5 bases at J, with 11 bases between the two ends. CDR3 size: 14 residues. Per germline, CDR1 MGHRA and CDR2 YSYEKL. CDR3 amino acids: CASSQVSEGYGYTF. As DNA, the CDR3 is TGCGCCAGCAGCCAAGTGTCGGAGGGGTATGGCTACACCTTC.

J is TRBJ1-6 and V is TRBV12-3 or TRBV12-4; 7 nucleotides line up with TRBD1. The CDR3 loop spans 15 amino acids. Germline trimming cut 5 bases from V and 6 bases from J; bases unmatched to any gene: 7. CDR3 protein: CASSGRQGGNSPLHF. CDR3 coding DNA: TGTGCCAGCAGTGGCCGACAGGGCGGTAATTCACCCCTCCACTTT.

This clonotype was counted between two and nine times. J is TRBJ2-1 and V is TRBV28; the D gene could be TRBD1 or TRBD2 (5 bases each). Trimming cost V 2 bases and J 9 bases, with 14 bases left between them. Germline assignment: CDR1 MDHEN and CDR2 SYDVKM. The CDR3 length is 14 residues. As DNA, the CDR3 is TGTGCCAGCAGTTTACGGGACCGAGGTGGTGAGCAGTTCTTC. It codes for CASSLRDRGGEQFF. The full variable domain, in which reference TRBV28 and TRBJ2-1 provide the parts outside the CDR3, is DVKVTQSSRYLVKRTGEKVFLECVQDMDHENMFWYRQDPGLGLRLIYFSYDVKMKEKGDIPEGYSVSREKKERFSLILESASTNQTSMYLCASSLRDRGGEQFFGPGTRLTVL.

This clonotype was found a few times. V and J are TRBV7-2 and TRBJ1-1; TRBD1 is a possible D gene (5 bases). The CDR3 length is 15 residues. Germline V gives CDR1 SGHTA, CDR2 FQGNSA. V was clipped by 1 base and J by 5 bases, with 14 bases between them. The CDR3 nucleotides read TGTGCCAGCAGCTTAGGGCCCCTGGGGGGAACTGAAGCTTTCTTT. This sequence encodes CASSLGPLGGTEAFF.

This clonotype has more than one count but fewer than ten. The chain employs TRBV2 and TRBJ2-1, with D tentatively TRBD2 (6 bases). This CDR3 is built from 12 residues. Germline CDR1 SNHLY, CDR2 FYNNEI. Trimming shortened V by 7 bases and J by 10 bases, and 14 bases separated the two germline ends. In DNA form, the CDR3 reads TGTGCCAGCAACTCAAACCGGGGGGAGCAGTTCTTC. This encodes CASNSNRGEQFF.

The genes are TRBV30 and TRBJ1-2, with D possibly TRBD1 on 6 matching bases. The germline gives CDR1 GTSNPN, CDR2 SVGIG (reference sequence). With 1 base removed from V and 3 bases from J, the gap between germline ends came to 21 bases. The CDR3 is made up of 17 amino acids. The CDR3 DNA reads TGTGCCTGGAGTGCCGGATTCGCGGGGGCGGTTCACTATGGCTACACCTTC. Its protein is CAWSAGFAGAVHYGYTF. The variable domain in full, with the rest retrieved from reference TRBV30 and TRBJ1-2, is SQTIHQWPATLVQPVGSPLSLECTVEGTSNPNLYWYRQAAGRGLQLLFYSVGIGQISSEVPQNLSASRPQDRQFILSSKKLLLSDSGFYLCAWSAGFAGAVHYGYTFGSGTRLTVV.

This clonotype showed up many times. The chain joins TRBV27 to TRBJ2-5, with a weak D call TRBD2 (7 bases). The CDR3 loop spans 16 amino acids. Trimming took 6 bases from V and 6 from J, leaving 23 bases between them. Germline CDR1 is MNHEY and CDR2 is SMNVEV (reference sequence). The CDR3 DNA reads as TGTGCCAGCAGCACAAACCGAGGCGGGGGCGGCAAGACCCAGTACTTC. It specifies CASSTNRGGGGKTQYF.